These T cell receptor beta chains were read from a single sample in a study of T cell changes during pregnancy in multiple sclerosis. Data came from immunoSEQ multiplex PCR; TCRdb stores just in-frame clones and leaves some out. The sample records 37,000 or so clones, 88% being singletons. The starting material was CD4+ T cells from peripheral blood mononuclear cells, obtained before pregnancy. The receptors originated from a female donor with multiple sclerosis, enrolled in a pregnancy study. The CDR3 runs from the conserved cysteine through the conserved F or W. Fields, in order: clone size, D gene, CDR3 length, V gene, J gene, CDR3 protein, CDR3 DNA. A D gene is named only where the DNA matches it firmly. Clone size is stated in some rows and not others, as once, few, many or a class when expanded.

>-|-|16|TRBV5-1|TRBJ2-1
CASSLEAGAPYNEQFF
TGCGCCAGCAGCTTGGAGGCAGGTGCCCCATACAATGAGCAGTTCTTC
>-|TRBD1|14|TRBV28|TRBJ1-3
CASSGQGSGNTIYF
TGTGCCAGCAGTGGACAGGGATCTGGAAACACCATATATTTT
>-|TRBD1|13|TRBV29-1|TRBJ2-5
CSVGQASQETQYF
TGCAGCGTCGGACAGGCCTCCCAAGAGACCCAGTACTTC
>-|TRBD1|13|TRBV29-1|TRBJ1-1
CSAATGQGTEAFF
TGCAGCGCCGCGACTGGACAGGGCACTGAAGCTTTCTTT
>-|TRBD2|16|TRBV7-9|TRBJ2-1
CASSPPTSGSWNEQFF
TGTGCCAGCAGCCCCCCGACTAGCGGGAGTTGGAATGAGCAGTTCTTC
>-|TRBD2|15|TRBV10-2|TRBJ2-3
CASSDTQAGVDTQYF
TGCGCCAGCAGTGATACGCAAGCGGGGGTAGATACGCAGTATTTT
>-|TRBD1|15|TRBV28|TRBJ1-2
CASSPQGGFGYGYTF
TGTGCCAGCAGTCCCCAGGGGGGATTCGGTTATGGCTACACCTTC
>few|TRBD1|16|TRBV5-6|TRBJ1-2
CASSPRLGTANYGYTF
TGTGCCAGCAGCCCAAGGCTGGGGACAGCTAACTATGGCTACACCTTC
>-|TRBD2|15|TRBV2|TRBJ2-3
CASSILAGWADTQYF
TGTGCCAGCAGTATTCTAGCGGGATGGGCAGATACGCAGTATTTT
>once|TRBD2|15|TRBV6-1|TRBJ2-3
CASSGTSSRADTQYF
TGTGCCAGCAGTGGGACTAGCTCCAGGGCAGATACGCAGTATTTT
>few|-|15|TRBV4-2|TRBJ1-2
CASSQFTGNDYGYTF
TGTGCCAGCAGCCAATTCACGGGGAACGACTATGGCTACACCTTC
>-|TRBD2|15|TRBV19|TRBJ2-1
CASRGTSGSYNEQFF
TGTGCCAGTAGGGGGACTAGCGGGAGCTACAATGAGCAGTTCTTC
>-|TRBD2|18|TRBV4-1|TRBJ2-5
CASSPQLAGGGGAETQYF
TGCGCCAGCAGCCCACAACTAGCGGGAGGGGGAGGCGCTGAGACCCAGTACTTC
>-|-|13|TRBV2|TRBJ1-2
CASREGVDYGYTF
TGTGCCAGCCGGGAGGGGGTCGACTATGGCTACACCTTC
>once|-|14|TRBV5-1|TRBJ2-1
CASSLSRTYNEQFF
TGCGCCAGCAGCTTGTCCAGAACCTACAATGAGCAGTTCTTC
>-|-|15|TRBV29-1|TRBJ2-1
CSVGTGDSNWDEQFF
TGCAGCGTAGGTACCGGGGACTCTAATTGGGATGAGCAGTTCTTC
>-|TRBD2|15|TRBV5-4|TRBJ2-7
CASRPGIAGGYEQYF
TGTGCCAGCAGACCAGGCATAGCGGGAGGCTACGAGCAGTACTTC
>-|TRBD1|15|TRBV7-9|TRBJ1-2
CASSSAAGQNYGYTF
TGTGCCAGCAGTTCCGCCGCGGGACAGAACTATGGCTACACCTTC
>once|TRBD1|13|TRBV6-1|TRBJ1-2
CASSVGTGNGYTF
TGTGCCAGCAGTGTAGGGACAGGGAATGGCTACACCTTC
>once|-|16|TRBV15|TRBJ1-3
CATSRTLAGSGNTIYF
TGTGCCACCAGCAGAACCCTCGCGGGGTCGGGAAACACCATATATTTT
>-|-|13|TRBV7-6|TRBJ1-2
CASSLQGPSGYTF
TGTGCCAGCAGCCTTCAGGGCCCCAGCGGCTACACCTTC
>-|-|12|TRBV11-2|TRBJ1-2
CASSFTGFGYTF
TGTGCCAGCAGCTTTACGGGGTTTGGCTACACCTTC
>-|-|17|TRBV7-2|TRBJ2-5
CASSLARDTGYQETQYF
TGTGCCAGCAGCTTAGCCCGGGACACGGGGTACCAAGAGACCCAGTACTTC
>-|TRBD1|14|TRBV6-5|TRBJ1-4
CASSLGGFREKLFF
TGTGCCAGCAGTCTAGGGGGCTTTCGGGAAAAACTGTTTTTT